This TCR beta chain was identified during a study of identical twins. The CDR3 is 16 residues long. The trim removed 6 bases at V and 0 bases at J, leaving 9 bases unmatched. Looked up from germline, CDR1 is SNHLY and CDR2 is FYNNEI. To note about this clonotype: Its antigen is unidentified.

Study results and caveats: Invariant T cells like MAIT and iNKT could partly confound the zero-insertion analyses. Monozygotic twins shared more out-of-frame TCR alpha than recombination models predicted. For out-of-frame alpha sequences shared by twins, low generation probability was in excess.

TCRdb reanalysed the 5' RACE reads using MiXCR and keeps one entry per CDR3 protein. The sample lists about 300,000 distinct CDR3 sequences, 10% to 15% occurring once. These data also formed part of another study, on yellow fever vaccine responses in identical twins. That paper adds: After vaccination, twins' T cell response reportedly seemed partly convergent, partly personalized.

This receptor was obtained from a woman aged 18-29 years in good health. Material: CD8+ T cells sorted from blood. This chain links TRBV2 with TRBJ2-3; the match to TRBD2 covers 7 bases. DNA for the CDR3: TGTGCCAGCAGGCCCGGACTAGGGACTAGCACAGATACGCAGTATTTT. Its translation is CASRPGLGTSTDTQYF. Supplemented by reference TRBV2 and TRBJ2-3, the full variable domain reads EPEVTQTPSHQVTQMGQEVILRCVPISNHLYFYWYRQILGQKVEFLVSFYNNEISEKSEIFDDQFSVERPDGSNFTLKIRSTKLEDSAMYFCASRPGLGTSTDTQYFGPGTRLTVL.